The clone carrying this TCR beta chain was observed many times. Its antigen is as yet unknown. The source of the sample is a study of shared clonotypes between healthy human individuals. About the study: The people who gave samples were two women and three men aged 18 to 49. General study findings and limits: Represented genetic and exposure-history diversity was restricted by having few donors.

V was clipped by 0 bases and J by 0 bases, with 9 bases between them. The CDR3 covers 16 residues. Germline assignment: CDR1 SGHRS and CDR2 YFSETQ. Study processing details: ImmunoSEQ only sent back junction sequences with no quality scores, so filtering was done differently. Sequenced by immunoSEQ multiplex PCR; TCRdb stores in-frame clones only, minus some. Clone size and V and J calls were adopted from that table, with D and trimming inferred from the DNA. The table records some 96,000 clones, approximately 51% of them present only once. V is TRBV5-1 and J is TRBJ2-2, with D maybe TRBD2 (6 bases). Sequencing was done on a sample of PBMCs. This clonotype was obtained from a woman in her thirties or forties in good health. Some clones in this sample may be carry-over from other donors' samples. The DNA for the CDR3 is TGCGCCAGCAGCTTGGATGCGGGGCCGAACACCGGGGAGCTGTTTTTT. It yields the protein CASSLDAGPNTGELFF.